A single sample is the source of the 9 T cell receptor beta chains below, sequenced in a study of OX40 agonist ivuxolimab in advanced cancers. Data came from immunoSEQ multiplex PCR; TCRdb stores just in-frame clones and leaves some out. The sample lists tens of thousands of clones, approximately 86% occurring once. This sample comprised CD4+ or CD8+ T cells sorted from blood, obtained in a trial of the OX40 agonist ivuxolimab. Every receptor here comes from an adult with an advanced solid tumor such as melanoma, head and neck, liver or kidney cancer.

The chain is built from TRBV13 and TRBJ1-2; D is unclear. Germline CDR1 reads PRHDT; CDR2 reads FYEKMQ (reference sequence). The V and J ends lost 0 bases and 1 base respectively, with 6 bases between them. The CDR3 spans 14 residues. The CDR3 sequence is CASSLGGSNYGYTF. CDR3 DNA sequence: TGTGCCAGCAGCTTAGGGGGTAGTAACTATGGCTACACCTTC.

The rearrangement uses TRBV4-1 and TRBJ2-1, with TRBD1 as a possible D gene (5 bases). Deletions cut 4 bases from V and 8 bases from J, with 18 bases between. The CDR3 consists of 15 residues. Looked up from germline, CDR1 is MGHRA and CDR2 is YSYEKL. The DNA for the CDR3 is TGCGCCAGCAGCCGTGACAGCCCCCTGACGTATGAGCAGTTCTTC. Translation: CASSRDSPLTYEQFF.

The chain joins TRBV11-3 to TRBJ2-2; 9 bases are a match to TRBD1. CDR3 size: 16 residues. The germline V gene has CDR1 SGHNT and CDR2 YENEEA. J was trimmed by 1 base and V by 5 bases; bases with no gene match: 5. In DNA form, the CDR3 reads TGTGCCAGCAGCACCCGGACAGGGGTGAACACCGGGGAGCTGTTTTTT. It is translated as CASSTRTGVNTGELFF.

The rearrangement uses TRBV19 and TRBJ2-1, with D unresolved. Trimming took 5 bases from V and 8 from J, leaving 10 bases between them. In germline, CDR1 is LNHDA, CDR2 SQIVND (reference sequence). The CDR3 covers 12 residues. CDR3 sequence: CASSPRAHEQFF. For the CDR3, the DNA is TGTGCCAGTAGTCCTCGGGCACATGAGCAGTTCTTC.

The chain uses TRBV7-9 and TRBJ1-5; D is uncertain. CDR3 length: 15 amino acids. The germline V and J ends were trimmed by 1 base and 3 bases, with 10 bases remaining between them. From germline, CDR1 is SEHNR and CDR2 FQNEAQ (reference sequence). The CDR3 is CASSLGPGFNQPQHF. DNA for the CDR3: TGTGCCAGCAGCTTAGGACCAGGTTTCAATCAGCCCCAGCATTTT. The full variable domain, rest sourced from reference TRBV7-9 and TRBJ1-5, is DTGVSQNPRHKITKRGQNVTFRCDPISEHNRLYWYRQTLGQGPEFLTYFQNEAQLEKSRLLSDRFSAERPKGSFSTLEIQRTEQGDSAMYLCASSLGPGFNQPQHFGDGTRLSIL.

The chain is built from TRBV10-3 and TRBJ2-7; a possible D gene is TRBD2 (5 bases). The CDR3 sequence is 15 residues long. The germline V gene encodes CDR1 ENHRY and CDR2 SYGVKD. The CDR3 nucleotides are TGTGCGATCGGGGATCTAGGCACACACTCCTACGAGCAGTACTTC. The encoded protein is CAIGDLGTHSYEQYF.

The V call is TRBV7-2, the J call TRBJ1-3; D is undetermined. CDR3 size: 13 residues. V gave up 1 base and J gave up 4 bases, with 5 bases separating them. CDR1 is SGHTA, CDR2 FQGNSA, per germline. Here the CDR3 DNA reads TGTGCCAGCAGCTTAGGTCGGGGAAACACCATATATTTT. This encodes CASSLGRGNTIYF. Using reference TRBV7-2 and TRBJ1-3 for the parts outside the CDR3, the full variable domain is GAGVSQSPSNKVTEKGKDVELRCDPISGHTALYWYRQSLGQGLEFLIYFQGNSAPDKSGLPSDRFSAERTGGSVSTLTIQRTQQEDSAVYLCASSLGRGNTIYFGEGSWLTVV.

The chain couples TRBV9 to TRBJ2-7; TRBD2 matches 7 bases. Germline trimming cut 4 bases from V and 5 bases from J; bases unmatched to any gene: 12. The CDR3 sequence is 15 residues long. CDR1 and CDR2 (germline): SGDLS, YYNGEE. For the CDR3, the DNA is TGTGCCAGCAGCCTCGGTCGGGGGGTGGCCGACGAGCAGTACTTC. Amino acids: CASSLGRGVADEQYF.

The rearrangement joins TRBV18 to TRBJ2-1; 12 nucleotides match TRBD2. CDR3 size: 18 residues. Germline CDR1 reads KGHSH; CDR2 reads LQKENI. Trimming at V came to 4 bases and at J to 7 bases, leaving 14 bases not matched to a gene. CDR3 residues: CASSRRTSGTQLGNEQFF. DNA for the CDR3: TGTGCCAGCTCACGGCGGACTAGCGGGACGCAGCTAGGTAATGAGCAGTTCTTC.